The 8 T cell receptor beta chains presented below share a single source sample, sequenced in a study of long-term antiretroviral therapy in people with HIV. The authors ran the immunoSEQ assay, v3.0, at survey level. Some clones are missing from TCRdb's copy, which holds only in-frame ones; the method was immunoSEQ multiplex PCR. Of 20,000 to 25,000 clones detected, less than 80% appear once; the ten largest clones hold roughly a tenth. This specimen consisted of unsorted PBMCs, obtained 4.1 years after starting antiretroviral therapy. Every receptor here comes from a woman between 40 and 55 years old with HIV.

The table lists this clone with a count of one. V and J are TRBV4-1 and TRBJ1-2, with 9 bases that match TRBD1. The ends lost 1 base at V and 4 bases at J; junction bases unmatched: 7. CDR1 is MGHRA and CDR2 is YSYEKL in the germline V gene. The CDR3 covers 16 residues. The CDR3 loop reads CASSQAGQGQSYGYTF. Written as DNA, the CDR3 is TGCGCCAGCAGCCAAGCAGGACAGGGGCAATCCTATGGCTACACCTTC.

This chain links TRBV6-6 with TRBJ1-3, with D unresolved. CDR1 MNHNY and CDR2 SVGAGI come from the germline V gene (reference sequence). The CDR3 is made up of 12 amino acids. The V and J ends lost 0 bases and 3 bases respectively, with 0 bases between them. CDR3 DNA sequence: TGTGCCAGCAGTTACTCTGGAAACACCATATATTTT. It yields the protein CASSYSGNTIYF.

This chain connects TRBV5-6 to TRBJ2-1, with 9 bases fitting TRBD1. CDR1 is SGHDT and CDR2 is YYEEEE in the germline V gene. The CDR3 has 15 amino acids. Trimming took 4 bases from V and 9 from J; bases not matched to a gene: 11. CDR3 region: CASSVGTGLGSEQFF. CDR3 DNA sequence: TGTGCCAGCAGCGTTGGGACAGGGCTGGGGAGTGAGCAGTTCTTC.

J is TRBJ2-7 and V is TRBV6-5; D is undetermined. Trimming cost V 0 bases and J 4 bases, with 7 bases left between them. CDR1 is MNHEY and CDR2 is SVGAGI in the germline V gene. The CDR3 contains 13 residues. The CDR3 protein is CASSYSSPYEQYF. Written as DNA, the CDR3 is TGTGCCAGCAGTTACTCGTCTCCGTACGAGCAGTACTTC.

The J gene is TRBJ2-4, the V gene TRBV5-4; maybe TRBD1 (5 bases). CDR3 size: 12 residues. Per the germline V gene, CDR1 is SGHNT and CDR2 is YYREEE (reference sequence). V lost 3 bases and J lost 5, with 6 bases in between. CDR3 loop: CASSSTENIQYF. The DNA of the CDR3 is TGTGCCAGCAGCTCGACAGAAAACATTCAGTACTTC.

J is TRBJ2-7 and V is TRBV4-1; tentative D call: TRBD2 (6 bases). Germline CDR1 is MGHRA and CDR2 is YSYEKL. The CDR3 has 15 amino acids. V dropped 1 base and J dropped 3 bases, with 13 bases sitting between them. The chain's CDR3 is CASSQAGTEGYEQYF. Here the CDR3 DNA reads TGCGCCAGCAGCCAAGCCGGGACTGAGGGCTACGAGCAGTACTTC.

This clone was found once. V gene TRBV4-3 combines with J gene TRBJ1-6; TRBD1 aligns across 7 bases. This CDR3 has 16 amino acids. Germline V gives CDR1 LGHNA, CDR2 YSLEER. V shed 1 base and J 7 bases; nucleotides not matched to a gene: 7. The DNA for the CDR3 is TGCGCCAGCAGCCAAGGATGGGACAGTCTCAATTCACCCCTCCACTTT. Amino acids: CASSQGWDSLNSPLHF.

Only one count was recorded for this clone. V gene TRBV11-3 combines with J gene TRBJ2-3; D gene uncertain. This CDR3 has 15 residues. CDR1 is SGHNT, CDR2 YENEEA, per germline. Between the trimmed V and J ends, which lost 3 bases and 1 base, there was a span of 11 bases. Here the CDR3 DNA reads TGTGCCAGCAGCTTGGGTAGCCCAGGCACAGATACGCAGTATTTT. This translates into CASSLGSPGTDTQYF.